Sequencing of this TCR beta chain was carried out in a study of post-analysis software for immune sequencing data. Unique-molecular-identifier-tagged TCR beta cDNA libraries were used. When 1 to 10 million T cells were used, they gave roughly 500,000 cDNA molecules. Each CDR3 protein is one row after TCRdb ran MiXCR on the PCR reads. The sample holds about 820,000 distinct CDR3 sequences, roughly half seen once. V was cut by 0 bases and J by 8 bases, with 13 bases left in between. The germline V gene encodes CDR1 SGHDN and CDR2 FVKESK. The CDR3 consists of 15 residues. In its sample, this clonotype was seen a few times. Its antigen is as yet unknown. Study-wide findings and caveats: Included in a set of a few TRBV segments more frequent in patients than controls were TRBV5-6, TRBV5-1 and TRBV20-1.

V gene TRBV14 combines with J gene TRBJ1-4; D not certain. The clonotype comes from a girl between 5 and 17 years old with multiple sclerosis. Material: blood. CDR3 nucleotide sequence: TGTGCCAGCAGCCAAGATTTGTCGGGGAGGGAAAAACTGTTTTTT. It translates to CASSQDLSGREKLFF.